The 25 T cell receptor beta chains in this list originate from one sample, sequenced in a study of blood T cell repertoires in COVID-19. Libraries were prepared by immunoSEQ multiplex PCR; TCRdb keeps only in-frame clonotypes and omits some of them. The table lists some 16,000 clones, approximately 85% of them singletons. Sequencing input: peripheral blood. The origin of the receptors is a man in his 70s in a cohort sampled during active COVID-19.

The rearrangement uses TRBV29-1 and TRBJ2-3; unclear D gene. The CDR3 contains 13 residues. Between the trimmed V and J ends, which lost 3 bases and 2 bases, there was a span of 9 bases. Germline values: CDR1 SQVTM, CDR2 ANQGSEA. The CDR3 sequence: CSVDGRITDTQYF. CDR3 coding DNA: TGCAGCGTTGACGGCAGGATCACAGATACGCAGTATTTT.

The chain carries TRBV5-1 and TRBJ2-1, with TRBD1 identical over 9 bases. Germline CDR1 SGHRS, CDR2 YFSETQ. The CDR3 contains 15 residues. The J segment lost 4 bases and the V segment lost 6 bases, leaving 8 bases of the junction unmatched. CDR3 loop: CASKGAGQGYNEQFF. CDR3 sequence (DNA): TGCGCCAGCAAGGGTGCCGGACAGGGGTACAATGAGCAGTTCTTC.

The V and J genes are TRBV19 and TRBJ2-3; unclear D gene. The V gene's germline CDR1 is LNHDA and CDR2 SQIVND (reference sequence). Trimming pared 8 bases from V and 4 bases from J, leaving 13 bases between. This CDR3 spans 13 amino acids. This CDR3 reads CASRAGLSDTQYF. DNA of the CDR3: TGTGCCAGTCGCGCAGGCTTATCAGATACGCAGTATTTT.

This chain joins TRBV5-5 and TRBJ2-3; weak D call: TRBD1 (5 bases). Germline V gene lookup returns CDR1 SGHKS and CDR2 YYEKEE (reference sequence). This CDR3 comprises 13 residues. The V and J ends lost 4 bases and 4 bases respectively, with 10 bases between them. CDR3 loop: CASSTPGSDTQYF. The CDR3 bases are TGTGCCAGCAGCACCCCAGGGTCAGATACGCAGTATTTT.

The CDR3 loop reads CASSYSSPPREQYF. CDR3 in DNA: TGTGCCAGCAGTTACTCGTCCCCCCCGCGGGAGCAGTACTTC. The chain joins TRBV6-2 or TRBV6-3 to TRBJ2-7; D unclear. The CDR3 is 14 residues long. Trimming cost V 0 bases and J 7 bases, with 13 bases left between them. The germline V gene has CDR1 MNHEY and CDR2 SVGEGT.

J is TRBJ2-1 and V is TRBV4-1; 9 bases fit TRBD2. The CDR3 extends over 18 amino acids. J lost 3 bases, V lost 0 bases, and 9 bases had no gene match. Germline loops: CDR1 MGHRA, CDR2 YSYEKL. The CDR3 nucleotides read TGCGCCAGCAGCCAAGATGGGGCTGGAGCGGGAGGCTACAATGAGCAGTTCTTC. Translated: CASSQDGAGAGGYNEQFF.

The chain joins TRBV19 to TRBJ1-1; a weak D match, TRBD1 (5 bases). V gave up 0 bases and J gave up 10 bases, with 9 bases separating them. This CDR3 is 12 amino acids long. From germline, CDR1 is LNHDA and CDR2 SQIVND (reference sequence). CDR3 sequence (DNA): TGTGCCAGTAGTATAGATGCCAGGGCAGCTTTCTTT. Its translation is CASSIDARAAFF. Full variable domain (rest looked up from reference TRBV19 and TRBJ1-1): DGGITQSPKYLFRKEGQNVTLSCEQNLNHDAMYWYRQDPGQGLRLIYYSQIVNDFQKGDIAEGYSVSREKKESFPLTVTSAQKNPTAFYLCASSIDARAAFFGQGTRLTVV.

The V gene is TRBV19, the J gene TRBJ2-7; a weak D match, TRBD1 (5 bases). The CDR3 spans 13 residues. Per the germline V gene, CDR1 is LNHDA and CDR2 is SQIVND (reference sequence). Trimming took off 0 bases at V and 3 bases at J, with 6 bases between the two ends. Here the CDR3 DNA reads TGTGCCAGTAGTATAGATCAGGGCTACGAGCAGTACTTC. This translates into CASSIDQGYEQYF.

J is TRBJ2-7 and V is TRBV7-2; 7 bases are shared with TRBD2. CDR1 is SGHTA and CDR2 is FQGNSA in the germline V gene. The CDR3 extends over 16 amino acids. J lost 5 bases, V lost 5 bases, and 15 bases had no gene match. The CDR3 region has the DNA TGTGCCAGCAGCCCGATCCGCTGGCGGGAGACCCACGAGCAGTACTTC. It encodes CASSPIRWRETHEQYF.

The chain couples TRBV13 to TRBJ2-2; 14 bases fit TRBD2. CDR3 length equals 17 residues. After removal of 5 bases from V and 7 bases from J, the junction contained 9 bases not matched to a gene. CDR1 PRHDT and CDR2 FYEKMQ come from the germline V gene (reference sequence). CDR3 protein: CASSKTSGRAEVGELFF. The CDR3 DNA sequence: TGTGCCAGCAGCAAGACTAGCGGGAGGGCCGAGGTCGGGGAGCTGTTTTTT.

Here the CDR3 DNA reads TGCGCCAGCAGCTTGGTTGGCTTTTCGGAGCAGTTCTTC. Its protein product is CASSLVGFSEQFF. The rearrangement uses TRBV5-1 and TRBJ2-1, with D uncertain. Germline-derived CDR1 and CDR2 are SGHRS and YFSETQ. The CDR3 is 13 amino acids. Trimming stripped 0 bases from V and 10 bases from J, with 11 bases between.

V and J are TRBV19 and TRBJ2-7; 11 nucleotides line up with TRBD2. Per germline, CDR1 LNHDA and CDR2 SQIVND (reference sequence). The V gene end was trimmed by 5 bases and the J gene end by 7 bases; junction bases not matched to a gene: 13. This CDR3 spans 16 amino acids. The CDR3 DNA reads as TGTGCCAGTAGTGCCTCAGTAGCGGGAGGGCCGAAAGAGCAGTACTTC. It codes for CASSASVAGGPKEQYF.

This clone was counted between two and nine times. This rearrangement joins TRBV2 to TRBJ2-7; TRBD1 aligns across 10 bases. Germline loops: CDR1 SNHLY, CDR2 FYNNEI. Unmatched junction bases numbered 11, after V lost 8 bases and J lost 4 bases. The CDR3 totals 15 residues. CDR3: CASPPSWDRGYEQYF. The CDR3 DNA follows: TGTGCCAGCCCCCCAAGTTGGGACAGGGGTTACGAGCAGTACTTC.

This clone showed up just once. This chain connects TRBV3-1 (or the pseudogene TRBV3-2) to TRBJ1-5, with TRBD1 matching 10 bases. CDR1 and CDR2 from the germline V gene are LGHDT and YNNKEL (reference sequence). The CDR3 runs 16 residues. Trimming at V came to 4 bases and at J to 2 bases, leaving 5 bases not matched to a gene. The CDR3 loop is CASSPGTGEGNQPQHF. The CDR3 region has the DNA TGTGCCAGCAGCCCTGGGACAGGGGAGGGCAATCAGCCCCAGCATTTT.

This clone has just one count. The J gene is TRBJ2-7, the V gene TRBV6-6, with 9 bases fitting TRBD2. The CDR3 consists of 16 residues. Trimming at V came to 5 bases and at J to 3 bases, leaving 11 bases not matched to a gene. The germline CDR1 and CDR2 sequences are MNHNY and SVGAGI (reference sequence). The CDR3 sequence: CASSSPPSGNLYEQYF. CDR3 nucleotides: TGTGCCAGCAGTAGCCCTCCTAGCGGGAACCTCTACGAGCAGTACTTC.

V gene TRBV19 combines with J gene TRBJ2-3, with TRBD2 matching 11 bases. The length of the CDR3 is 15 residues. The ends lost 5 bases at V and 8 bases at J; junction bases unmatched: 9. The V gene's germline CDR1 is LNHDA and CDR2 SQIVND (reference sequence). CDR3 DNA: TGTGCCAGTAGTGATTCTAGCGGGAGGAAGGGTACGCAGTATTTT. Encoded protein: CASSDSSGRKGTQYF.

The rearrangement uses TRBV11-2 and TRBJ2-1; 10 nucleotides agree with TRBD2. CDR1 is SGHAT and CDR2 is FQNNGV in the germline V gene. V shed 2 bases and J 8 bases; nucleotides not matched to a gene: 6. The length of the CDR3 is 15 residues. CDR3 DNA: TGTGCCAGCAGCTTAAATCTAGCGGGAGTCGATGAGCAGTTCTTC. Residues: CASSLNLAGVDEQFF.

The CDR3 bases are TGTGCCAGCAGTTACTCTATGGACCCCGGGGACTACGAGCAGTACTTC. Encoded protein: CASSYSMDPGDYEQYF. This rearrangement joins TRBV6-5 to TRBJ2-7, with D tentatively TRBD2 (5 bases). The CDR3 has 16 residues. The germline V and J ends were trimmed by 0 bases and 3 bases, with 15 bases remaining between them. The germline V gene has CDR1 MNHEY and CDR2 SVGAGI.

This sequence joins TRBV7-2 and TRBJ2-7; 10 bases align to TRBD1. V lost 5 bases to trimming and J lost 2 bases; unmatched junction nucleotides: 3. Germline lookup yields CDR1 SGHTA and CDR2 FQGNSA. The CDR3 length is 14 residues. In DNA, the CDR3 is TGTGCCAGCAGCGACAGGGGGCTCACCTACGAGCAGTACTTC. Protein product: CASSDRGLTYEQYF. The variable domain in full, completed from reference TRBV7-2 and TRBJ2-7, reads GAGVSQSPSNKVTEKGKDVELRCDPISGHTALYWYRQSLGQGLEFLIYFQGNSAPDKSGLPSDRFSAERTGGSVSTLTIQRTQQEDSAVYLCASSDRGLTYEQYFGPGTRLTVT.

The chain joins TRBV4-1 to TRBJ2-6; 8 nucleotides agree with TRBD1. This CDR3 is 18 amino acids long. From germline, CDR1 is MGHRA and CDR2 YSYEKL. V shed 2 bases and J 3 bases; nucleotides not matched to a gene: 9. The CDR3 is CASSQPGQGKNGANVLTF. CDR3 coding DNA: TGCGCCAGCAGCCAACCCGGACAGGGAAAGAATGGGGCCAACGTCCTGACTTTC.

V gene TRBV5-1 combines with J gene TRBJ2-1; 9 nucleotides align to TRBD2. Trimming removed 4 bases from V and 6 bases from J; junction bases left unmatched: 5. The CDR3 contains 14 residues. Germline V gives CDR1 SGHRS, CDR2 YFSETQ. CDR3 DNA sequence: TGCGCCAGCAGCCTCGGTAGCGGGAGCAATGAGCAGTTCTTC. Encoded protein: CASSLGSGSNEQFF.

The rearrangement links TRBV4-3 to TRBJ1-1; perhaps TRBD1 as D (5 bases). V was trimmed by 2 bases and J by 3 bases, leaving 10 bases between them. The CDR3 contains 14 residues. CDR1 is LGHNA, CDR2 YSLEER, per germline. The CDR3: CASSQLSGDTEAFF. CDR3 bases: TGCGCCAGCAGCCAACTTTCGGGGGACACTGAAGCTTTCTTT.

This clone was seen more than once but under ten times. The rearrangement joins TRBV7-9 to TRBJ1-2; D gene uncertain. CDR3 length equals 15 residues. Germline values: CDR1 SEHNR, CDR2 FQNEAQ (reference sequence). Trimming stripped 4 bases from V and 8 bases from J, with 20 bases between. The CDR3 coding sequence is TGTGCCAGCAGCTCAACACCTACAGTGCTAAAGGGCTACACCTTC. It codes for CASSSTPTVLKGYTF.

V and J are TRBV11-3 and TRBJ2-1, with D maybe TRBD1 (6 bases). Germline V gives CDR1 SGHNT, CDR2 YENEEA. Trimming removed 0 bases at V and 4 bases at J, with 10 bases between. This CDR3 region has 15 residues. The CDR3 region is CASSLDQDSYNEQFF. CDR3 sequence (DNA): TGTGCCAGCAGCTTAGATCAGGACAGTTACAATGAGCAGTTCTTC.

This clone appeared a single time. The J gene is TRBJ2-1, the V gene TRBV9; TRBD2 might be the D (5 bases). V lost 0 bases and J lost 5, with 12 bases in between. The CDR3 covers 15 residues. In germline, CDR1 is SGDLS, CDR2 YYNGEE. CDR3 bases: TGTGCCAGCAGCGTAGACCTAGCTCCCCACAATGAGCAGTTCTTC. Amino acid sequence: CASSVDLAPHNEQFF. The full variable domain, in which reference TRBV9 and TRBJ2-1 provide the parts outside the CDR3, is DSGVTQTPKHLITATGQRVTLRCSPRSGDLSVYWYQQSLDQGLQFLIQYYNGEERAKGNILERFSAQQFPDLHSELNLSSLELGDSALYFCASSVDLAPHNEQFFGPGTRLTVL.